Listed here are 30 T cell receptor beta chains from one sample, sequenced in a study of T cells in Graves' hyperthyroidism and ophthalmopathy. Amplification yielded TCR beta CDR3 regions, with RNA transcripts as the source. A first-round RT-PCR of the TCR CDR3 used the HTBI primer set. TCRdb used MiXCR to reprocess the multiplex PCR reads, holding one entry per CDR3 protein. This table has some 600,000 distinct CDR3 sequences, around 45% appearing once. Material for sequencing was peripheral blood or thyroid tissue (not recorded which). These receptors all stem from a woman aged 18 to 35 with Graves' hyperthyroidism.

This clonotype was detected a few times. The chain recombines TRBV12-3 or TRBV12-4 with TRBJ1-1; D uncertain. The CDR3 contains 13 residues. V was shortened by 6 bases and J by 0 bases, with 8 bases between the two germline ends. CDR3 in amino acids: CASRSQVNTEAFF. The CDR3 DNA is TGTGCCAGCAGGTCCCAGGTGAACACTGAAGCTTTCTTT.

The chain has TRBV2 and TRBJ1-6, with a tentative D call TRBD1 (5 bases). Trimming left V 1 base short and J 13 bases short, with 17 bases between. The CDR3 extends over 15 amino acids. Germline V CDR1 and CDR2: SNHLY, FYNNEI. As DNA, the CDR3 is TGTGCCAGCAGTGAAGGCAGGGCATCTATGTCGCCCCTCCACTTT. Translated, it gives CASSEGRASMSPLHF.

This clonotype was picked up a small number of times. This chain connects TRBV7-9 to TRBJ2-5, with a tentative D call TRBD2 (6 bases). The V end lost 1 base, the J end lost 2 bases, and 11 bases lay between the germline ends. In germline, CDR1 is SEHNR, CDR2 FQNEAQ (reference sequence). This CDR3 comprises 15 residues. This CDR3 is CASSLGAAGQETQYF. Here the CDR3 DNA reads TGTGCCAGCAGCTTAGGTGCCGCGGGGCAAGAGACCCAGTACTTC.

This chain joins TRBV2 and TRBJ1-6, with D unresolved. Germline CDR1 and CDR2: SNHLY and FYNNEI. The germline V and J ends were trimmed by 7 bases and 4 bases, with 8 bases remaining between them. The CDR3 length is 13 residues. CDR3 loop: CASTGMYNSPLHF. As DNA, the CDR3 is TGTGCCAGCACCGGGATGTATAATTCACCCCTCCACTTT.

The chain uses TRBV2 and TRBJ1-4, with TRBD1 identical over 8 bases. Looked up from germline, CDR1 is SNHLY and CDR2 is FYNNEI. J lost 5 bases, V lost 3 bases, and 2 bases had no gene match. CDR3 length: 14 amino acids. The CDR3 loop is CASSEGQENEKLFF. The CDR3 bases are TGTGCCAGCAGTGAGGGACAGGAGAATGAAAAACTGTTTTTT.

This clonotype was seen more than once but under ten times. V gene TRBV2 combines with J gene TRBJ2-7, with 7 bases identical to TRBD2. The ends lost 2 bases at V and 4 bases at J; junction bases unmatched: 5. Germline V gene lookup returns CDR1 SNHLY and CDR2 FYNNEI. This CDR3 spans 14 amino acids. CDR3 loop: CASSEWLAAYEQYF. CDR3 coding DNA: TGTGCCAGCAGTGAATGGCTAGCGGCTTACGAGCAGTACTTC.

In this sample, this clonotype turned up a few times. The chain uses TRBV19 and TRBJ1-5; D might be TRBD1 (5 bases). Germline lookup yields CDR1 LNHDA and CDR2 SQIVND (reference sequence). The V gene lost 6 bases and the J gene lost 4 bases, with 10 bases spanning the gap. The CDR3 is 13 residues long. CDR3 in amino acids: CASRETENQPQHF. The CDR3 coding sequence is TGTGCCAGTAGGGAGACAGAAAATCAGCCCCAGCATTTT.

This clonotype came up many times. V is TRBV20-1 and J is TRBJ1-3; TRBD1 matches at 7 bases. The V segment lost 7 bases and the J segment 4 bases; nucleotides outside the gene matches: 7. This CDR3 is 13 amino acids long. CDR1 is DFQATT, CDR2 SNEGSKA, per germline (reference sequence). The CDR3 loop reads CSVPGTVGNTIYF. DNA of the CDR3: TGCAGTGTTCCCGGGACAGTAGGAAACACCATATATTTT.

Only a few counts were recorded for this clonotype. The chain is built from TRBV7-2 and TRBJ1-4, with D hard to call. Germline V gene lookup returns CDR1 SGHTA and CDR2 FQGNSA. Trimming cost V 2 bases and J 3 bases, with 13 bases left between them. The CDR3 extends over 16 amino acids. DNA for the CDR3: TGTGCCAGCAGCTTATCGTTTAGTCCGGCTAATGAAAAACTGTTTTTT. Amino acid sequence: CASSLSFSPANEKLFF.

This clonotype was counted once. The V gene is TRBV14, the J gene TRBJ2-5, with 8 bases aligning to TRBD2. The CDR3 consists of 13 residues. The V gene's germline CDR1 is SGHDN and CDR2 FVKESK. The V segment lost 5 bases and the J segment 7 bases; nucleotides outside the gene matches: 6. CDR3 nucleotides: TGTGCCAGCAGCGTAGCTACTAGCGGGACCCAGTACTTC. Protein sequence: CASSVATSGTQYF.

Ten or more counts support this clonotype. The chain recombines TRBV10-3 with TRBJ1-6, with 9 positions matching TRBD1. Germline V gene sequence: CDR1 ENHRY, CDR2 SYGVKD. J lost 8 bases, V lost 7 bases, and 3 bases had no gene match. The CDR3 consists of 13 residues. CDR3 in DNA: TGTGCCATCACTGACAGGGGGGATTCACCCCTCCACTTT. Its translation is CAITDRGDSPLHF.

Points on this clonotype: One junction end disagrees with the germline gene, perhaps due to a read error. The gene calls are TRBV23-1 and TRBJ1-2; D is perhaps TRBD1 (5 bases). TRBV23-1 belongs to the ORF category, with a function that is uncertain. This CDR3 has 14 amino acids. CDR3 sequence (DNA): TGTGCCAGCAGTCTATCCCGGGGGAACTATGGCTACACCTTC. Its translation: CASSLSRGNYGYTF.

The V gene is TRBV2, the J gene TRBJ1-4, with TRBD1 matching over 9 bases. V lost 6 bases to trimming and J lost 6 bases; unmatched junction nucleotides: 8. The CDR3 has 15 residues. Germline V CDR1 and CDR2: SNHLY, FYNNEI. The CDR3 DNA sequence: TGTGCCAGCAGCCGAGTCGGGACAGGGTATGAAAAACTGTTTTTT. It specifies CASSRVGTGYEKLFF.

There are a few counts of this clonotype. The CDR3 ends on some other residue instead of the conserved phenylalanine or tryptophan, so this is likely a read error. The chain has TRBV7-8 and TRBJ1-4, with 9 bases lining up with TRBD1. J was trimmed by 7 bases and V by 4 bases; bases with no gene match: 10. The V gene's germline CDR1 is SGHVS and CDR2 FQNEAQ. The CDR3 has 16 amino acids. Here the CDR3 DNA reads TGTGCCAGCAGCTCAATCCCGGGACAGGGAGGTGAAAAACTGTTTTCT. This translates into CASSSIPGQGGEKLFS.

This clonotype was seen ten or more times. V is TRBV7-6 and J is TRBJ1-4, with D tentatively TRBD1 (6 bases). The V gene's germline CDR1 is SGHVS and CDR2 FNYEAQ. V gave up 1 base and J gave up 7 bases, with 13 bases separating them. The CDR3 is made up of 15 amino acids. CDR3 DNA: TGTGCCAGCAGCTTAGAGGCAGGGGTTATTGAAAAACTGTTTTTT. Translated: CASSLEAGVIEKLFF.

The chain uses TRBV2 and TRBJ2-7; TRBD2 matches 11 bases. Trimming removed 1 base from V and 2 bases from J; junction bases left unmatched: 4. The CDR3 is 16 residues long. Germline CDR1 is SNHLY and CDR2 is FYNNEI. CDR3 sequence: CASSEGASGRPYEQYF. CDR3 DNA sequence: TGTGCCAGCAGTGAAGGGGCTAGCGGGAGGCCCTACGAGCAGTACTTC.

This clonotype has only one observation. The rearrangement links TRBV6-6 to TRBJ2-7; 9 bases align to TRBD1. The trim removed 6 bases at V and 0 bases at J, leaving 12 bases unmatched. Germline V gene data show CDR1 as MNHNY and CDR2 as SVGAGI (reference sequence). The CDR3 is 17 residues long. The CDR3 sequence is CASRYQGGQGSSYEQYF. The CDR3 coding sequence is TGTGCCAGCAGATACCAAGGGGGACAGGGCAGCTCCTACGAGCAGTACTTC.

In regard to this clonotype: One junction end disagrees with the germline gene, perhaps due to a read error. The gene calls are TRBV7-9 and TRBJ2-7; the match to TRBD2 covers 11 bases. This CDR3 is built from 16 residues. Germline-derived CDR1 and CDR2 are SEHNR and FQNEAQ (reference sequence). Here the CDR3 reads CASSAQGLAAAYEQYF. Written as DNA, the CDR3 is TGCGCCAGCAGCGCGCAGGGACTAGCGGCTGCCTACGAGCAGTACTTC.

The chain links TRBV5-1 to TRBJ2-6; D remains unclear. Germline loops: CDR1 SGHRS, CDR2 YFSETQ. CDR3 length: 19 residues. V lost 1 base and J 3 bases, leaving 20 bases between the germline ends. As DNA, the CDR3 is TGCGCCAGCAGCTTGCCCTTCCCTTCCACATTGATTGGGGCCAACGTCCTGACTTTC. Its protein is CASSLPFPSTLIGANVLTF.

This clonotype was recorded at least ten times. J is TRBJ2-5 and V is TRBV10-3; D uncertain. The CDR3 sequence is 13 residues long. Germline V gives CDR1 ENHRY, CDR2 SYGVKD. V gave up 3 bases and J gave up 0 bases, with 5 bases separating them. This chain's CDR3 is CAISDGDQETQYF. CDR3 in DNA: TGTGCCATCAGTGATGGCGACCAAGAGACCCAGTACTTC.

The sample holds many counts of this clonotype. The chain links TRBV2 to TRBJ1-1; D possibly corresponds to TRBD1 (5 bases). V gave up 7 bases and J gave up 6 bases, with 18 bases separating them. The CDR3 has 14 residues. Germline V gives CDR1 SNHLY, CDR2 FYNNEI. DNA for the CDR3: TGTGCCAGCACCCAAGGGGCGGTCGGTGCTGAAGCTTTCTTT. The encoded protein is CASTQGAVGAEAFF.

The genes are TRBV7-9 and TRBJ1-1; D is unclear. Germline CDR1 and CDR2: SEHNR and FQNEAQ (reference sequence). This CDR3 is built from 15 residues. The ends were cut back, 5 bases at V and 2 bases at J, with 15 bases in the middle. The CDR3 loop is CASSGEAQTNTEAFF. CDR3 DNA sequence: TGTGCCAGCAGCGGAGAAGCACAAACCAACACTGAAGCTTTCTTT.

This clonotype was seen many times. The chain's CDR3 is CASGTDRGNTIYF. CDR3 sequence (DNA): TGTGCCAGTGGTACCGACAGGGGAAACACCATATATTTT. V usage is TRBV10-3 and J usage is TRBJ1-3; D perhaps matches TRBD1 (6 bases). CDR1 ENHRY and CDR2 SYGVKD come from the germline V gene. CDR3 size: 13 residues. V dropped 10 bases and J dropped 4 bases, with 14 bases sitting between them.

Concerning this clonotype: A clone one base away is much larger, so this may be a read error. The V gene is TRBV10-3, the J gene TRBJ1-2; 9 nucleotides align to TRBD1. CDR3 size: 16 residues. Germline loops: CDR1 ENHRY, CDR2 SYGVKD. The CDR3 region is CAISESLTGGSSGDTF. The CDR3 DNA sequence: TGTGCCATCAGTGAGTCATTGACAGGGGGATCCTCTGGCGACACCTTC.

Concerning this clonotype itself: A junction end diverges from the germline sequence, so it may reflect a read error. The rearrangement uses TRBV10-3 and TRBJ2-5, with 7 bases aligning to TRBD1. The CDR3 runs to 15 residues. The V gene's germline CDR1 is ENHRY and CDR2 SYGVKD. The CDR3 spells CASSTSTGTESFQYF. CDR3 in DNA: TGTGCCAGCAGTACCTCGACCGGGACAGAGTCTTTCCAGTACTTC.

V and J are TRBV10-3 and TRBJ1-6; 8 nucleotides line up with TRBD1. The length of the CDR3 is 13 residues. Germline lookup yields CDR1 ENHRY and CDR2 SYGVKD. Germline trimming cut 5 bases from V and 11 bases from J; bases unmatched to any gene: 5. The CDR3 coding sequence is TGTGCCATCAGTTCCCGACAGGGGACACCCCTCCACTTT. It is translated as CAISSRQGTPLHF.

The V call is TRBV2, the J call TRBJ2-3, with 10 bases matching TRBD2. Looked up from germline, CDR1 is SNHLY and CDR2 is FYNNEI. Unmatched junction bases numbered 4, after V lost 2 bases and J lost 5 bases. CDR3 length equals 15 residues. The CDR3 is CASSELAGEVDTQYF. The CDR3 DNA reads TGTGCCAGCAGTGAACTAGCGGGAGAGGTAGATACGCAGTATTTT.

V usage is TRBV5-1 and J usage is TRBJ2-7; 11 bases are shared with TRBD2. V was pared by 6 bases and J by 3 bases, with 8 bases of the junction left unmatched. The CDR3 is 15 residues long. Germline V gene sequence: CDR1 SGHRS, CDR2 YFSETQ. CDR3 DNA sequence: TGCGCCAGCACCCCCCGTGGGACTAGCGGCTACGAGCAGTACTTC. Its translation is CASTPRGTSGYEQYF.

The rearrangement links TRBV25-1 to TRBJ2-7; tentative D call: TRBD1 (6 bases). The CDR3 sequence is 15 residues long. V was trimmed by 4 bases and J by 1 base, leaving 14 bases between them. Germline V lookup: CDR1 MGHDK, CDR2 SYGVNS. The CDR3 is CASSVPGTLSYEQYF. The CDR3 DNA reads TGTGCCAGCAGTGTCCCCGGGACACTATCCTACGAGCAGTACTTC.

The chain uses TRBV20-1 and TRBJ2-7; D unclear. Germline V gene sequence: CDR1 DFQATT, CDR2 SNEGSKA (reference sequence). This CDR3 has 13 residues. Trimming left V 3 bases short and J 0 bases short, with 9 bases between. In DNA form, the CDR3 reads TGCAGTGCTAGGACTTGGGGCTCCTACGAGCAGTACTTC. Translation: CSARTWGSYEQYF.